This T cell receptor (beta chain) was documented in a study of blood T cell repertoires in COVID-19. Study context: Italy, Spain and the United States were the sources of the convalescent and acute COVID-19 samples. T cells, B-cell-depleted T cells, or PBMCs supplied cDNA or gDNA.

This CDR3 is built from 15 residues. Germline lookup yields CDR1 MNHNS and CDR2 SASEGT. With 3 bases clipped from V and 1 base from J, the junction kept 3 bases outside the gene matches. This clone was detected only a few times. In the same sample, other DNA sequences code for this CDR3. In the authors' methods: Cell counts per sample came from amplifying reference gene primers. Sequencing was performed with immunoSEQ multiplex PCR; in TCRdb, only in-frame clones are kept and a portion is missing. That table gives V, J and clone size, and the DNA gave D and trimming. The sample has over 75,000 clones; approximately 90% are singletons.

The sequencing sample was made of peripheral blood. The TCR originated in a man in his sixties with acute or convalescent COVID-19. The V gene is TRBV6-1, the J gene TRBJ2-1; 7 bases match TRBD1. The CDR3 DNA reads TGTGCCAGCAGTGACCGGGACAGATCCTACAATGAGCAGTTCTTC. This gives the protein CASSDRDRSYNEQFF.